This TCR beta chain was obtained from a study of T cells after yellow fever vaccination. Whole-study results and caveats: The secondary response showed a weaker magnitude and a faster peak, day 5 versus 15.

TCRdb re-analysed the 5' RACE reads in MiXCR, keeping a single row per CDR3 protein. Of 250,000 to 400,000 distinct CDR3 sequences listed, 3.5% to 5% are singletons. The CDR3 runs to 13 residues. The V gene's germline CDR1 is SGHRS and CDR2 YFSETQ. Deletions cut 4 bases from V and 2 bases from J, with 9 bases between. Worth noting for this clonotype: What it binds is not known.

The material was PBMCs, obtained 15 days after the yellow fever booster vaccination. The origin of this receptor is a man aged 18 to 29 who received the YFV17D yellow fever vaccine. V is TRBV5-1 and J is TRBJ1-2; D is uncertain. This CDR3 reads CASSPGNNYGYTF. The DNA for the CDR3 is TGCGCCAGCAGCCCCGGGAACAACTATGGCTACACCTTC.